The TCR beta chain under discussion was sequenced for a study of shared clonotypes between healthy human individuals. Overall study findings and caveats: The expectation was that sequencing depth would affect clonotype sharing among donors.

The CDR3 is made up of 12 amino acids. The V gene's germline CDR1 is SGHVS and CDR2 FQNEAQ. Trimming took 1 base from V and 5 from J, leaving 6 bases between them. Some clones are missing from TCRdb's copy, which holds only in-frame ones; the method was immunoSEQ multiplex PCR. Among over a million clones listed, approximately 80% were seen once. This clone showed up just once. Its specificity is not known. Sequencing was performed on memory CD4+ T cells from PBMCs. Subset of the sample: CD45RA-negative fraction. V and J are TRBV7-8 and TRBJ2-7; D could derive from TRBD1 or TRBD2 (5 bases each). The clonotype was recovered from a man aged 18-30 years in good health. Some clones in this sample may be carry-over from other donors' samples. The CDR3 DNA sequence: TGTGCCAGCAGCTTAGGGGACGACGAGCAGTACTTC. It yields the protein CASSLGDDEQYF.